Below are 18 T cell receptor beta chains sequenced from a single sample in a study of blood T cell repertoires in COVID-19. The method was immunoSEQ multiplex PCR; TCRdb's version includes in-frame clones alone and lacks a portion of them. Among over 400,000 clones listed, approximately 85% were seen once. The sequenced sample consisted of peripheral blood. These receptors were obtained from a human donor in a cohort sampled during active COVID-19.

The chain combines TRBV9 with TRBJ2-5; possibly TRBD2 for D (7 bases). Germline V gene lookup returns CDR1 SGDLS and CDR2 YYNGEE. V lost 6 bases and J 5 bases, leaving 20 bases between the germline ends. The CDR3 totals 15 residues. Here the CDR3 reads CASTSSPGRGETQYF. CDR3 DNA sequence: TGTGCCAGCACCAGTTCCCCGGGGAGGGGGGAGACCCAGTACTTC.

The gene calls are TRBV5-1 and TRBJ1-2; the match to TRBD1 covers 10 bases. CDR3 length: 13 residues. Germline-derived CDR1 and CDR2 are SGHRS and YFSETQ. After removal of 4 bases from V and 5 bases from J, the junction contained 2 bases not matched to a gene. This CDR3 reads CASSKGQGYGYTF. DNA of the CDR3: TGCGCCAGCAGCAAGGGACAGGGGTATGGCTACACCTTC.

This clone appeared a few times. Other nucleotide sequences in the sample specify the same CDR3. The V and J genes are TRBV5-1 and TRBJ1-5; 9 nucleotides agree with TRBD1. Germline assignment: CDR1 SGHRS and CDR2 YFSETQ. V dropped 0 bases and J dropped 6; count of bases not matched to a gene: 4. The CDR3 length is 15 residues. This CDR3 reads CASSLGDREGQPQHF. Written as DNA, the CDR3 is TGCGCCAGCAGCTTGGGGGACAGGGAGGGTCAGCCCCAGCATTTT.

Regarding this clone: The junction differs from germline at one of its ends, possibly a read error. The chain employs TRBV7-7 and TRBJ2-1; 7 nucleotides match TRBD1. In germline, CDR1 is SSHAT, CDR2 FNYEAQ (reference sequence). The CDR3 runs 15 residues. The CDR3 DNA follows: TGTGCTAGCAGCTTAGACGGACAGGTGGGCAATGAGCAGTTCTTC. Its protein is CASSLDGQVGNEQFF.

The chain employs TRBV6-5 and TRBJ1-1; D might be TRBD1 (6 bases). Germline V gene lookup returns CDR1 MNHEY and CDR2 SVGAGI. This CDR3 comprises 15 residues. Trimming cost V 6 bases and J 6 bases, with 20 bases left between them. The DNA of the CDR3 is TGTGCCAGCAGCCGGACGGGCAGGGGAGGGGCTGAAGCTTTCTTT. It encodes CASSRTGRGGAEAFF.

This rearrangement joins TRBV29-1 to TRBJ2-7; weak D call: TRBD1 (5 bases). CDR1 is SQVTM, CDR2 ANQGSEA, per germline. This CDR3 spans 14 amino acids. V was pared by 6 bases and J by 0 bases, with 15 bases between. The CDR3 here is CSVARQTSSYEQYF. The CDR3 nucleotides read TGCAGCGTCGCACGACAGACCAGCTCCTACGAGCAGTACTTC.

This sequence joins TRBV24-1 and TRBJ2-1; the D gene is possibly TRBD1 (6 bases). The V end lost 5 bases, the J end lost 7 bases, and 20 bases lay between the germline ends. Germline assignment: CDR1 KGHDR and CDR2 SFDVKD. The CDR3 extends over 16 amino acids. The CDR3 DNA sequence: TGTGCCACCAGTGGGGGGCTACGGGACCCACGAAATGAGCAGTTCTTC. Its translation is CATSGGLRDPRNEQFF.

V gene TRBV7-8 combines with J gene TRBJ1-4; D is uncertain. The CDR3 totals 15 residues. V gave up 4 bases and J gave up 8 bases, with 17 bases separating them. Germline V gene sequence: CDR1 SGHVS, CDR2 FQNEAQ. The CDR3 protein is CASSYPGYLGEKLFF. In DNA form, the CDR3 reads TGTGCCAGCAGCTACCCGGGATATCTGGGCGAAAAACTGTTTTTT.

The chain employs TRBV4-2 and TRBJ2-5; 9 positions agree with TRBD2. CDR1 is LGHNA and CDR2 is YNFKEQ in the germline V gene. This CDR3 region has 17 residues. Losses at the gene ends were 3 bases for V and 7 bases for J; bases not matched to a gene: 15. The chain's CDR3 is CASSQTPTGTSLGTQYF. The DNA of the CDR3 is TGTGCCAGCAGCCAGACACCCACCGGGACTAGCTTGGGGACCCAGTACTTC.

This chain links TRBV9 with TRBJ1-2, with TRBD1 matching 7 bases. The V segment lost 0 bases and the J segment 8 bases; nucleotides outside the gene matches: 4. Per the germline V gene, CDR1 is SGDLS and CDR2 is YYNGEE. This CDR3 has 13 amino acids. CDR3 nucleotide sequence: TGTGCCAGCAGCGTAGGGCAGGGGGTCGGCTACACCTTC. Translation gives CASSVGQGVGYTF.

This chain connects TRBV7-3 to TRBJ2-3, with TRBD2 identical over 8 bases. Unmatched junction bases numbered 4, after V lost 3 bases and J lost 2 bases. CDR3 length: 15 amino acids. CDR1 is SGHTA and CDR2 is FQGTGA in the germline V gene. In nucleotides, the CDR3 is TGTGCCAGCAGCTTCGCGGGAGGATTCACAGATACGCAGTATTTT. Its translation is CASSFAGGFTDTQYF.

The rearrangement joins TRBV27 to TRBJ2-3, with TRBD1 matching 7 bases. The junction had 6 bases not matched to a gene; V was cut back by 3 bases and J by 0 bases. This CDR3 has 16 residues. CDR1 and CDR2 (germline): MNHEY, SMNVEV (reference sequence). CDR3 sequence: CASSFSRDSSTDTQYF. CDR3 nucleotide sequence: TGTGCCAGCAGTTTCTCCCGGGACAGCAGCACAGATACGCAGTATTTT.

This clone was found a few times. The chain recombines TRBV30 with TRBJ1-3, with TRBD1 matching over 7 bases. V lost 1 base, J lost 1 base, and 4 bases stayed unmatched. Looked up from germline, CDR1 is GTSNPN and CDR2 is SVGIG (reference sequence). The CDR3 extends over 15 amino acids. The CDR3 DNA is TGTGCCTGGAGTGAGGGGGCTATTTCTGGAAACACCATATATTTT. It encodes CAWSEGAISGNTIYF.

This chain uses TRBV25-1 with TRBJ2-1, with D possibly being TRBD1 (5 bases). Trimming took off 2 bases at V and 7 bases at J, with 15 bases between the two ends. The CDR3 covers 15 residues. Germline lookup yields CDR1 MGHDK and CDR2 SYGVNS. CDR3 in amino acids: CASSEPGTAGNEQFF. The CDR3 DNA follows: TGTGCCAGCAGTGAACCAGGCACCGCAGGGAATGAGCAGTTCTTC.

This rearrangement joins TRBV5-1 to TRBJ2-7; TRBD1 might be the D (5 bases). Germline-derived CDR1 and CDR2 are SGHRS and YFSETQ. The V end lost 5 bases, the J end lost 4 bases, and 13 bases lay between the germline ends. CDR3 length equals 13 residues. The CDR3 spells CASRPREDYEQYF. The CDR3 DNA is TGCGCCAGCAGACCCAGGGAAGATTACGAGCAGTACTTC.

The CDR3 is CASSPRQGGNEKLFF. CDR3 DNA: TGTGCCAGCAGTCCGCGGCAGGGGGGCAATGAAAAACTGTTTTTT. V usage is TRBV28 and J usage is TRBJ1-4; 7 nucleotides align to TRBD1. V lost 5 bases and J lost 5; bases outside the gene matches: 8. CDR3 length: 15 residues. Per the germline V gene, CDR1 is MDHEN and CDR2 is SYDVKM.

The chain joins TRBV19 to TRBJ1-1, with a tentative D call TRBD1 (6 bases). Germline V gene data show CDR1 as LNHDA and CDR2 as SQIVND (reference sequence). The CDR3 consists of 13 residues. With 1 base removed from V and 7 bases from J, the gap between germline ends came to 10 bases. The CDR3 bases are TGTGCCAGTAGTATAGGAAGGACAGTTGAAGCTTTCTTT. Its translation: CASSIGRTVEAFF.

The chain couples TRBV24-1 to TRBJ2-1, with 9 bases fitting TRBD2. The V and J ends lost 0 bases and 5 bases, in that order; junction bases with no gene match: 4. The CDR3 spans 16 residues. Germline values: CDR1 KGHDR, CDR2 SFDVKD. CDR3 nucleotides: TGTGCCACCAGTGATTTGTCTAGCGGGGTTAACAATGAGCAGTTCTTC. It encodes CATSDLSSGVNNEQFF.